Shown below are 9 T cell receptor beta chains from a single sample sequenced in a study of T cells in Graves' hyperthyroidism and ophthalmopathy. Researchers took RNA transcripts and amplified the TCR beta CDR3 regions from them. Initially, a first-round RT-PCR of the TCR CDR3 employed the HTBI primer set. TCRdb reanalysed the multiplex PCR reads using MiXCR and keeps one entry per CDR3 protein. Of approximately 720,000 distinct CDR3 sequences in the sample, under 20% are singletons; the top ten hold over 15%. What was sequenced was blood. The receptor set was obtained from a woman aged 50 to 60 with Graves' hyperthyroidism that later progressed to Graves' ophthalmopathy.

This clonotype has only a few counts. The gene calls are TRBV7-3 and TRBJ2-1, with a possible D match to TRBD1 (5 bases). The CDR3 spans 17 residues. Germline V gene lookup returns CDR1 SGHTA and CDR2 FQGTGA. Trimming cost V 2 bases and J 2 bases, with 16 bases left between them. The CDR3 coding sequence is TGTGCCAGCAGCTTATCCCCCGACAGTGTCACCTACAATGAGCAGTTCTTC. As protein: CASSLSPDSVTYNEQFF.

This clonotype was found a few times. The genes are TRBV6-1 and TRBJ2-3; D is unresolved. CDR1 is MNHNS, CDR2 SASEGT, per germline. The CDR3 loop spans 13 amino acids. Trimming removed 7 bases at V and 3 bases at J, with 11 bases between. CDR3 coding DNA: TGTGCCAGCACCAAGGACGGTACAGATACGCAGTATTTT. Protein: CASTKDGTDTQYF.

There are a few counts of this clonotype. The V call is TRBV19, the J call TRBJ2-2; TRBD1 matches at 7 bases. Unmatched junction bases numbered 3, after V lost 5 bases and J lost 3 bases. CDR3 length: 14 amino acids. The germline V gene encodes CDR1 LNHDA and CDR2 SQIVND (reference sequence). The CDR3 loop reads CASSFDRDTGELFF. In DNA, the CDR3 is TGTGCCAGTAGTTTCGACAGGGACACCGGGGAGCTGTTTTTT.

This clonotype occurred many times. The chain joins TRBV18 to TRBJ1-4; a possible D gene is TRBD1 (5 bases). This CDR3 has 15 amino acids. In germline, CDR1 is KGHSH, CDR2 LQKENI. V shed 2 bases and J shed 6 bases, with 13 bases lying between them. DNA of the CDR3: TGTGCCAGCTCACCAGTACAGGCTTCGGATGAAAAACTGTTTTTT. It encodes CASSPVQASDEKLFF.

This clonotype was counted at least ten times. CDR3 sequence reads: CSAGTSGEDFTDTQYF. CDR3 bases: TGCAGTGCCGGGACTAGCGGGGAGGATTTCACAGATACGCAGTATTTT. The chain carries TRBV20-1 and TRBJ2-3; 13 bases are shared with TRBD2. J gave up 2 bases and V 6 bases, and 8 bases lay outside the gene matches. Germline CDR1 reads DFQATT; CDR2 reads SNEGSKA (reference sequence). The CDR3 is 16 amino acids.

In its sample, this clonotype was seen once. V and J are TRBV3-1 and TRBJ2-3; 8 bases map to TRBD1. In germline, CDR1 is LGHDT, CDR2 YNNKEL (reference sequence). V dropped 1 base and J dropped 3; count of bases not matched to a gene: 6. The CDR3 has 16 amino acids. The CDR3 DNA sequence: TGTGCCAGCAGCCAAGTTCCAGGGGGCGTTACAGATACGCAGTATTTT. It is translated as CASSQVPGGVTDTQYF.

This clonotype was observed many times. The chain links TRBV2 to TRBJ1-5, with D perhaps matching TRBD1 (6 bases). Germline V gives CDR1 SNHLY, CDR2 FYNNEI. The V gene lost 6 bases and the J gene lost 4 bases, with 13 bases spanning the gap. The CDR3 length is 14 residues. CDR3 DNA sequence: TGTGCCAGCAGACGACAGGAGGCGAATCAGCCCCAGCATTTT. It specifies CASRRQEANQPQHF.

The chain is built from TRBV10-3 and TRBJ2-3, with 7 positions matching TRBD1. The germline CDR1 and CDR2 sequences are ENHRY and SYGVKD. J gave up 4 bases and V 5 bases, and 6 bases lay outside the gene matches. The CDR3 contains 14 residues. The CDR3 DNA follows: TGTGCCATCAGTCCAGACAGGGACGCAGATACGCAGTATTTT. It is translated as CAISPDRDADTQYF.

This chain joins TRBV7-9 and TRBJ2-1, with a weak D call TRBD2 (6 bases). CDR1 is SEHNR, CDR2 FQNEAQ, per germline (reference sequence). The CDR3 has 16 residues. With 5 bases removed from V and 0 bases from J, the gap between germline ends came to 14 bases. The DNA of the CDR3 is TGTGCCAGCAGCCGATCGCTCGGGAGCTCCTACAATGAGCAGTTCTTC. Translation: CASSRSLGSSYNEQFF.